The rows below give T cell receptor beta chains drawn from one sample of a study of CD8 T cells in ankylosing spondylitis. One entry per CDR3 protein, called by TCRdb with MiXCR from the 5' RACE reads. This sample carries about 140,000 distinct CDR3 sequences, 7% to 9% of them seen once, and the ten largest clones take under 7.5%. The sample was synovial fluid, either unsorted or a sorted T cell fraction (not recorded which). The source of these receptors is a male donor with ankylosing spondylitis. Each CDR3 is given with its conserved first and last residue. The order of the fields is D gene, V gene, J gene, clone size, CDR3 protein, CDR3 DNA. A D gene is named only where the DNA matches it firmly. Clone size, where shown, is once, few, many, or a class for clones that have expanded.

d_call: .; v_call: TRBV5-1; j_call: TRBJ2-5; clone_size: many; cdr3_aa: CASTGQSQETQYF; cdr3_nt: TGCGCCAGCACGGGACAATCTCAAGAGACCCAGTACTTC
d_call: .; v_call: TRBV20-1; j_call: TRBJ2-7; clone_size: many; cdr3_aa: CSARDRWGGSYEQYF; cdr3_nt: TGCAGTGCTAGAGATCGGTGGGGCGGGTCCTACGAGCAGTACTTC
d_call: .; v_call: TRBV7-2; j_call: TRBJ1-1; clone_size: many; cdr3_aa: CASSLASYTEAFF; cdr3_nt: TGTGCCAGCAGCCTGGCCAGTTACACTGAAGCTTTCTTT
d_call: .; v_call: TRBV10-3; j_call: TRBJ2-4; clone_size: many; cdr3_aa: CAISEPRLARDIQYF; cdr3_nt: TGTGCCATCAGTGAGCCTCGTTTAGCGAGGGACATTCAGTACTTC
d_call: .; v_call: TRBV20-1; j_call: TRBJ2-1; clone_size: .; cdr3_aa: CSARLGASFYNEQFF; cdr3_nt: TGCAGTGCTAGACTTGGGGCCAGTTTCTACAATGAGCAGTTCTTC
d_call: .; v_call: TRBV27; j_call: TRBJ2-7; clone_size: many; cdr3_aa: CASSFERGGYEQYF; cdr3_nt: TGTGCCAGCAGTTTTGAGAGAGGAGGGTACGAGCAGTACTTC
d_call: TRBD1; v_call: TRBV5-1; j_call: TRBJ1-2; clone_size: many; cdr3_aa: CASSDVQGGGYTF; cdr3_nt: TGCGCCAGCAGCGATGTACAGGGGGGAGGCTACACCTTC
d_call: .; v_call: TRBV29-1; j_call: TRBJ2-5; clone_size: many; cdr3_aa: CSVGRNLQETQYF; cdr3_nt: TGCAGCGTTGGGCGGAACCTACAAGAGACCCAGTACTTC
d_call: .; v_call: TRBV4-3; j_call: TRBJ1-5; clone_size: many; cdr3_aa: CASSQDPPQVNQPQHF; cdr3_nt: TGCGCCAGCAGCCAGGATCCCCCGCAGGTCAATCAGCCCCAGCATTTT
d_call: TRBD1; v_call: TRBV7-3; j_call: TRBJ1-5; clone_size: few; cdr3_aa: CASSSQGAWGNQPQHF; cdr3_nt: TGTGCCAGCAGCTCCCAGGGGGCGTGGGGCAATCAGCCCCAGCATTTT
d_call: .; v_call: TRBV6-5; j_call: TRBJ2-4; clone_size: few; cdr3_aa: CASSYSLKVNLAKNIQYF; cdr3_nt: TGTGCCAGCAGTTACTCCCTTAAAGTAAACCTAGCCAAAAACATTCAGTACTTC
d_call: TRBD1; v_call: TRBV29-1; j_call: TRBJ1-3; clone_size: .; cdr3_aa: CSGGQGAGNTIYF; cdr3_nt: TGCAGCGGGGGACAGGGGGCTGGAAACACCATATATTTT
d_call: .; v_call: TRBV20-1; j_call: TRBJ2-1; clone_size: .; cdr3_aa: CSASRAYSYNEQFF; cdr3_nt: TGCAGTGCTAGTAGGGCCTACTCCTACAATGAGCAGTTCTTC
d_call: TRBD2; v_call: TRBV6-2/TRBV6-3; j_call: TRBJ2-7; clone_size: few; cdr3_aa: CASSKGLATEQYF; cdr3_nt: TGTGCCAGCAGTAAGGGACTAGCGACCGAGCAGTACTTC
d_call: .; v_call: TRBV6-1; j_call: TRBJ1-6; clone_size: few; cdr3_aa: CASRRTGQYNSPLHF; cdr3_nt: TGTGCCAGCAGAAGAACGGGACAATATAATTCACCCCTCCACTTT
d_call: TRBD2; v_call: TRBV20-1; j_call: TRBJ2-5; clone_size: .; cdr3_aa: CGARRRGVYQETQYF; cdr3_nt: TGCGGTGCTAGAAGGCGGGGGGTCTACCAAGAGACCCAGTACTTC
d_call: TRBD2; v_call: TRBV2; j_call: TRBJ2-1; clone_size: many; cdr3_aa: CASSRAGGPVYNEQFF; cdr3_nt: TGTGCCAGCAGTAGAGCGGGAGGGCCCGTTTACAATGAGCAGTTCTTC
d_call: TRBD2; v_call: TRBV10-2; j_call: TRBJ2-7; clone_size: .; cdr3_aa: CATTRLASGEQYF; cdr3_nt: TGCGCCACCACTCGACTAGCGTCTGGCGAGCAGTACTTC
d_call: TRBD1; v_call: TRBV15; j_call: TRBJ1-5; clone_size: many; cdr3_aa: CATSRTGTGWQPQHF; cdr3_nt: TGTGCCACCAGCAGGACCGGGACAGGGTGGCAGCCCCAGCATTTT
d_call: .; v_call: TRBV18; j_call: TRBJ1-3; clone_size: few; cdr3_aa: CASSPTTEPSGNTIYF; cdr3_nt: TGTGCCAGCTCACCTACGACAGAGCCCTCTGGAAACACCATATATTTT
d_call: .; v_call: TRBV19; j_call: TRBJ2-7; clone_size: .; cdr3_aa: CASSIDFVGRLPSSYEQYF; cdr3_nt: TGTGCCAGTAGTATAGATTTTGTGGGACGGTTACCGAGCTCCTACGAGCAGTACTTC
d_call: TRBD1; v_call: TRBV11-2; j_call: TRBJ2-3; clone_size: .; cdr3_aa: CASSLGGQGSTDTQYF; cdr3_nt: TGTGCCAGCAGCTTAGGCGGACAGGGTAGCACAGATACGCAGTATTTT
d_call: TRBD1; v_call: TRBV7-2; j_call: TRBJ2-7; clone_size: many; cdr3_aa: CASSPRQGRYEQYF; cdr3_nt: TGTGCCAGCAGCCCTCGACAGGGTAGGTACGAGCAGTACTTC
d_call: .; v_call: TRBV2; j_call: TRBJ2-3; clone_size: .; cdr3_aa: CASSDPSGTDTQYF; cdr3_nt: TGTGCCAGCAGTGACCCAAGCGGCACAGATACGCAGTATTTT
d_call: TRBD1; v_call: TRBV24-1; j_call: TRBJ1-2; clone_size: .; cdr3_aa: CATSGTGGPGDGYTF; cdr3_nt: TGTGCCACCAGCGGGACAGGGGGCCCAGGAGATGGCTACACCTTC
d_call: .; v_call: TRBV5-1; j_call: TRBJ1-5; clone_size: many; cdr3_aa: CASSLEGSNQPQHF; cdr3_nt: TGCGCCAGCAGCTTGGAGGGCAGCAATCAGCCCCAGCATTTT
d_call: .; v_call: TRBV4-2; j_call: TRBJ1-6; clone_size: few; cdr3_aa: CASSQEVQGGGFNSPLHF; cdr3_nt: TGTGCCAGCAGCCAAGAAGTACAGGGTGGGGGCTTTAATTCACCCCTCCACTTT
d_call: .; v_call: TRBV4-3; j_call: TRBJ1-2; clone_size: .; cdr3_aa: CASSHQVGETYGYTF; cdr3_nt: TGCGCCAGCAGCCACCAAGTAGGAGAGACCTATGGCTACACCTTC
d_call: TRBD1; v_call: TRBV4-1; j_call: TRBJ2-1; clone_size: many; cdr3_aa: CASSPLGDRGYNEQFF; cdr3_nt: TGCGCCAGCAGCCCCCTGGGGGACAGGGGATACAATGAGCAGTTCTTC
d_call: .; v_call: TRBV29-1; j_call: TRBJ2-7; clone_size: .; cdr3_aa: CSVEGTDSYSYEQYF; cdr3_nt: TGCAGCGTTGAAGGGACGGACTCGTACTCCTACGAGCAGTACTTC
d_call: .; v_call: TRBV5-1; j_call: TRBJ1-3; clone_size: many; cdr3_aa: CASSAELGEASGNTIYF; cdr3_nt: TGCGCCAGCAGCGCCGAACTAGGGGAAGCCTCTGGAAACACCATATATTTT
d_call: .; v_call: TRBV11-2; j_call: TRBJ1-1; clone_size: .; cdr3_aa: CASSYIPGEAFF; cdr3_nt: TGTGCCAGCAGCTACATACCGGGGGAGGCTTTCTTT
d_call: .; v_call: TRBV11-2; j_call: TRBJ2-3; clone_size: .; cdr3_aa: CASSFRRIDTQYF; cdr3_nt: TGTGCCAGCAGCTTTCGGCGGATAGATACGCAGTATTTT
d_call: .; v_call: TRBV5-1; j_call: TRBJ2-7; clone_size: many; cdr3_aa: CASSLFQVGSSYEQYF; cdr3_nt: TGCGCCAGCAGCTTGTTCCAGGTGGGGTCCTCCTACGAGCAGTACTTC
d_call: .; v_call: TRBV5-1; j_call: TRBJ2-7; clone_size: many; cdr3_aa: CASSLSLARSYEQYF; cdr3_nt: TGCGCCAGCAGCTTGTCCCTAGCGAGGTCCTACGAGCAGTACTTC
d_call: TRBD2; v_call: TRBV11-2; j_call: TRBJ2-3; clone_size: few; cdr3_aa: CASSLVGTSGGASDTQYF; cdr3_nt: TGTGCCAGCAGCTTAGTAGGGACTAGCGGGGGGGCTTCAGATACGCAGTATTTT
d_call: TRBD2; v_call: TRBV5-1; j_call: TRBJ2-7; clone_size: few; cdr3_aa: CASSRGDFTFYEQYF; cdr3_nt: TGCGCCAGCAGCCGGGGGGACTTCACTTTCTACGAGCAGTACTTC
d_call: .; v_call: TRBV12-3/TRBV12-4; j_call: TRBJ1-2; clone_size: few; cdr3_aa: CASSWALGYTF; cdr3_nt: TGTGCCAGCAGTTGGGCGCTTGGCTACACCTTC
d_call: TRBD1; v_call: TRBV20-1; j_call: TRBJ2-3; clone_size: few; cdr3_aa: CSAPPMDRATTDTQYF; cdr3_nt: TGCAGTGCTCCCCCCATGGACAGGGCCACCACAGATACGCAGTATTTT
d_call: .; v_call: TRBV2; j_call: TRBJ1-1; clone_size: few; cdr3_aa: CASTPIPQAFF; cdr3_nt: TGTGCCAGCACCCCAATCCCCCAAGCTTTCTTT
d_call: .; v_call: TRBV20-1; j_call: TRBJ1-1; clone_size: many; cdr3_aa: CSASNTGTEAFF; cdr3_nt: TGCAGTGCAAGTAATACAGGCACTGAAGCTTTCTTT